The 19 T cell receptor beta chains listed next were all sequenced from one sample in a study of CD8+ T cells in alopecia areata. The authors extracted RNA and reverse transcribed it into cDNA as the sequencing template. Measured with immunoSEQ multiplex PCR; TCRdb has only the in-frame clones, and not every one. Counted here are 200,000 to 250,000 clones, 50% to 70% occurring once; the ten biggest clones make up around 0.46%. This sample comprised CD4+ T cells sorted from blood, obtained at week 0. These TCRs come from a human donor with alopecia areata.

This clone was observed a handful of times. Here the CDR3 DNA reads TGCGCCAGCAGCCCGGGGTGCTCCTACAATGAGCAGTTCTTC. Amino acids: CASSPGCSYNEQFF. The chain employs TRBV23-1 and TRBJ2-1; maybe TRBD2 (5 bases). TRBV23-1 is an ORF; its function is uncertain. The CDR3 is 14 amino acids. V lost 6 bases to trimming and J lost 0 bases, with 9 bases between them.

This clone has a handful of counts. This rearrangement joins TRBV2 to TRBJ1-1, with D unclear. The CDR3 spans 13 residues. Germline CDR1 is SNHLY and CDR2 is FYNNEI. Trimming removed 4 bases at V and 1 base at J, with 7 bases between. The CDR3, as DNA: TGTGCCAGCAGTGCAGACCGGAACACTGAAGCTTTCTTT. Protein: CASSADRNTEAFF.

About this clone itself: In the same sample, other DNA sequences code for this CDR3. The chain joins TRBV11-2 to TRBJ2-5, with D hard to call. CDR3 length: 11 residues. The V end was cut by 0 bases, the J end by 4 bases, with 0 bases between. CDR1 and CDR2 from the germline V gene are SGHAT and FQNNGV. Here the CDR3 DNA reads TGTGCCAGCAGCTTAGAAGAGACCCAGTACTTC. It encodes CASSLEETQYF.

The chain carries TRBV6-6 and TRBJ2-5; tentative D call: TRBD1 (6 bases). The CDR3 length is 15 residues. V lost 8 bases and J 1 base, leaving 17 bases between the germline ends. Germline V CDR1 and CDR2: MNHNY, SVGAGI (reference sequence). The CDR3 region has the DNA TGTGCCAGCGTACTCTCATTGACAGGCCAAGAGACCCAGTACTTC. This sequence encodes CASVLSLTGQETQYF.

The genes are TRBV5-7 and TRBJ2-2; no reliable D call. TRBV5-7 is classed as an ORF, of uncertain function. V was cut by 2 bases and J by 5 bases, with 13 bases left in between. This CDR3 is 15 amino acids long. The CDR3 DNA follows: TGTGCCAGCAGCTTTGACCTATCGAGGACCGGGGAGCTGTTTTTT. Protein sequence: CASSFDLSRTGELFF.

The table lists this clone with a few counts. J is TRBJ2-1 and V is TRBV19, with D hard to call. The CDR3 spans 14 residues. V lost 5 bases and J lost 4, with 12 bases in between. CDR1 is LNHDA and CDR2 is SQIVND in the germline V gene (reference sequence). This CDR3 reads CASSLSPLYNEQFF. The CDR3, as DNA: TGTGCCAGTAGTCTAAGTCCTCTTTACAATGAGCAGTTCTTC.

To note about this clone: The identical CDR3 is also encoded by other nucleotide sequences in the sample. The V and J genes are TRBV6-5 and TRBJ2-3; D gene unclear. The CDR3 has 11 amino acids. Germline CDR1 is MNHEY and CDR2 is SVGAGI. Between the trimmed V and J ends, which lost 8 bases and 3 bases, there was a span of 6 bases. CDR3 coding DNA: TGTGCCAGCTCCAATACAGATACGCAGTATTTT. Its protein is CASSNTDTQYF.

The rearrangement links TRBV9 to TRBJ1-6; D may be TRBD1 (5 bases). The CDR3 contains 14 residues. CDR1 and CDR2 from the germline V gene are SGDLS and YYNGEE. V dropped 4 bases and J dropped 7 bases, with 12 bases sitting between them. CDR3 region: CASSSGFMNSPLHF. The CDR3 nucleotides are TGTGCCAGCAGCTCAGGGTTTATGAATTCACCCCTCCACTTT.

The chain couples TRBV7-2 to TRBJ2-5; D is perhaps TRBD2 (7 bases). The ends were cut back, 10 bases at V and 5 bases at J, with 14 bases in the middle. Germline V gene lookup returns CDR1 SGHTA and CDR2 FQGNSA. The CDR3 has 12 amino acids. DNA for the CDR3: TGTGCCACCACAGGGAGGGAGGAGACCCAGTACTTC. It specifies CATTGREETQYF. Full variable domain (missing parts from reference TRBV7-2 and TRBJ2-5): GAGVSQSPSNKVTEKGKDVELRCDPISGHTALYWYRQSLGQGLEFLIYFQGNSAPDKSGLPSDRFSAERTGGSVSTLTIQRTQQEDSAVYLCATTGREETQYFGPGTRLLVL.

The chain joins TRBV20-1 to TRBJ1-1; D uncertain. V shed 7 bases and J shed 0 bases, with 6 bases lying between them. The CDR3 sequence is 11 residues long. CDR1 DFQATT and CDR2 SNEGSKA come from the germline V gene (reference sequence). In DNA form, the CDR3 reads TGCAGTGTGGACCTGAACACTGAAGCTTTCTTT. This sequence encodes CSVDLNTEAFF.

The chain combines TRBV29-1 with TRBJ1-1; D is unclear. Trimming shortened V by 4 bases and J by 1 base, and 7 bases separated the two germline ends. CDR1 is SQVTM, CDR2 ANQGSEA, per germline. There are 12 residues in the CDR3. CDR3: CSVAYGNTEAFF. CDR3 DNA sequence: TGCAGCGTTGCATATGGGAACACTGAAGCTTTCTTT.

The V gene is TRBV5-1, the J gene TRBJ1-1, with 7 bases identical to TRBD1. This CDR3 is 13 amino acids long. V gave up 4 bases and J gave up 1 base; unmatched junction bases: 1. The germline CDR1 and CDR2 sequences are SGHRS and YFSETQ. The CDR3 protein is CASSGQENTEAFF. The CDR3 region has the DNA TGCGCCAGCAGCGGACAGGAGAACACTGAAGCTTTCTTT.

V is TRBV29-1 and J is TRBJ1-2, with D uncertain. The CDR3 has 15 amino acids. Germline V gene sequence: CDR1 SQVTM, CDR2 ANQGSEA. V was shortened by 4 bases and J by 5 bases, with 20 bases between the two germline ends. CDR3 nucleotide sequence: TGCAGCGTTGTAGGCGGGCGGAATACGGGATATGGCTACACCTTC. It yields the protein CSVVGGRNTGYGYTF.

To note about this clone: At one end the junction does not follow the germline gene, possibly because of a read error. The chain recombines TRBV4-1 with TRBJ1-4, with D maybe TRBD1 (5 bases). Germline V gene lookup returns CDR1 MGHRA and CDR2 YSYEKL. The CDR3 consists of 11 residues. This chain's CDR3 is CASSQGPGLYF. The CDR3 DNA follows: TGCGCCAGCAGCCAGGGCCCGGGACTATATTTT.

The sample holds a few counts of this clone. Here the CDR3 omits its conserved ending phenylalanine or tryptophan, so a read error is the likely source. Because the CDR3's place on the DNA is in doubt, the DNA is left out and the CDR3 is given as listed by TCRdb. CDR3 in amino acids: CASSSTGTASYL. This chain connects TRBV2 to TRBJ2-7; TRBD1, the table's D call, lacks a check against the DNA. Germline V gene sequence: CDR1 SNHLY, CDR2 FYNNEI. The CDR3 is made up of 12 amino acids, end residues included.

The chain joins TRBV29-1 to TRBJ1-3; D gene uncertain. Germline V gene lookup returns CDR1 SQVTM and CDR2 ANQGSEA. CDR3 size: 13 residues. V gave up 3 bases and J gave up 2 bases, with 8 bases separating them. The CDR3 DNA reads as TGCAGCGTTGAGACTGAAACTGGAAACACCATATATTTT. Translating it yields CSVETETGNTIYF. The full variable domain, in which reference TRBV29-1 and TRBJ1-3 provide the parts outside the CDR3, is SAVISQKPSRDICQRGTSLTIQCQVDSQVTMMFWYRQQPGQSLTLIATANQGSEATYESGFVIDKFPISRPNLTFSTLTVSNMSPEDSSIYLCSVETETGNTIYFGEGSWLTVV.

This clone was seen a few times. The gene calls are TRBV5-1 and TRBJ2-5; 8 bases align to TRBD1. J gave up 3 bases and V 0 bases, and 7 bases lay outside the gene matches. Germline V gene data show CDR1 as SGHRS and CDR2 as YFSETQ. This CDR3 contains 16 residues. In DNA form, the CDR3 reads TGCGCCAGCAGCTTGGAGGGACAGGCTAAAAAAGAGACCCAGTACTTC. Protein product: CASSLEGQAKKETQYF.

The gene calls are TRBV30 and TRBJ2-6; unclear D gene. V was shortened by 0 bases and J by 0 bases, with 6 bases between the two germline ends. The CDR3 runs 15 residues. Germline-derived CDR1 and CDR2 are GTSNPN and SVGIG (reference sequence). CDR3 in DNA: TGTGCCTGGAGTGTATGGGCCTCTGGGGCCAACGTCCTGACTTTC. This encodes CAWSVWASGANVLTF.

The chain carries TRBV9 and TRBJ1-4; TRBD1 agrees at 7 bases. Germline V gene data show CDR1 as SGDLS and CDR2 as YYNGEE. The CDR3 consists of 15 residues. V lost 4 bases and J lost 7; bases outside the gene matches: 10. The CDR3 protein is CASSMSGTASEKLFF. In DNA, the CDR3 is TGTGCCAGCAGCATGTCCGGGACAGCTTCTGAAAAACTGTTTTTT.